This T cell receptor (beta chain) came from a study of post-analysis software for immune sequencing data. Study information: Secondary progressive, relapsing-remitting and progressive-relapsing multiple sclerosis were among the included disease courses. Study-wide results and caveats: Strong co-clustering by F measure linked samples that shared a preparation batch. Relative to controls, patients had about 5 TRBV segments at higher frequency, with TRBV5-6, TRBV5-1 and TRBV20-1 among these. Comparison with controls showed significantly lower normalized Chao1 diversity in multiple sclerosis patients.

This clonotype was counted only a few times. Antigen: not known. Sequencing libraries made from TCR beta cDNA carried unique molecular identifiers. Researchers reported around 510,000 cDNA molecules coming from about 0.98 to 11 million T cells. TCRdb re-analysed the PCR reads in MiXCR, keeping a single row per CDR3 protein. The sample includes roughly 570,000 distinct CDR3 sequences, 30% to 40% seen only once; the top ten take less than 6%. Trimming stripped 3 bases from V and 4 bases from J, with 10 bases between. The CDR3 has 13 residues. The sequence derives from a girl under 18 with multiple sclerosis. The chain carries TRBV12-3 or TRBV12-4 and TRBJ2-7; D is unresolved. Sequenced: blood. CDR3 sequence reads: CASSFGRKYEQYF. The CDR3 nucleotides are TGTGCCAGCAGTTTCGGCAGAAAATACGAGCAGTACTTC.